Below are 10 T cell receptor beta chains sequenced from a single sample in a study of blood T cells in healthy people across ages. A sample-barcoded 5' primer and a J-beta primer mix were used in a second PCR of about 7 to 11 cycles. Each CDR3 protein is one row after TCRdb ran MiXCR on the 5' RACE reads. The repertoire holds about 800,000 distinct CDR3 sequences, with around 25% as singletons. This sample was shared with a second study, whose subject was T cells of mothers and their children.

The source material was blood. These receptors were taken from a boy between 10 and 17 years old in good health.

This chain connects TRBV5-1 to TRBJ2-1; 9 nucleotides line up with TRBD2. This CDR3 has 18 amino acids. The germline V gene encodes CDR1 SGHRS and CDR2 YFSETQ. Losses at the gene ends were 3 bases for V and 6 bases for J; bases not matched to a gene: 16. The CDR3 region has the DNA TGCGCCAGCAGCTCATACATTTCCGGGACTAGCATGGGCAATGAGCAGTTCTTC. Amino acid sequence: CASSSYISGTSMGNEQFF.

The CDR3 loop is CASSSGQGIAKNIQYF. CDR3 sequence (DNA): TGTGCCAGCAGCTCGGGACAGGGGATAGCCAAAAACATTCAGTACTTC. This sequence joins TRBV7-3 and TRBJ2-4, with 10 positions matching TRBD1. The CDR3 has 16 amino acids. V lost 4 bases, J lost 0 bases, and 3 bases stayed unmatched. From germline, CDR1 is SGHTA and CDR2 FQGTGA. Filled out from reference TRBV7-3 and TRBJ2-4, the complete variable domain reads GAGVSQTPSNKVTEKGKYVELRCDPISGHTALYWYRQSLGQGPEFLIYFQGTGAADDSGLPNDRFFAVRPEGSVSTLKIQRTERGDSAVYLCASSSGQGIAKNIQYFGAGTRLSVL.

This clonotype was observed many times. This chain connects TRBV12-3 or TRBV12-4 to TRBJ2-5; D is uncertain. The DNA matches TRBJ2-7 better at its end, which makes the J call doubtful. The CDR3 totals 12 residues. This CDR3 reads CASSSGPYEQYF. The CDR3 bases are TGTGCCAGCAGTTCGGGCCCCTACGAGCAGTACTTC.

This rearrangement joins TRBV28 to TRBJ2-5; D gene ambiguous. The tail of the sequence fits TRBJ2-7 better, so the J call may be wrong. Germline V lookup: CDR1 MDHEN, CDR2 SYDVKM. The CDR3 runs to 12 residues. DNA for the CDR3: TGTGCCAGCAGTTCAATACACTACGAGCAGTACTTC. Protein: CASSSIHYEQYF.

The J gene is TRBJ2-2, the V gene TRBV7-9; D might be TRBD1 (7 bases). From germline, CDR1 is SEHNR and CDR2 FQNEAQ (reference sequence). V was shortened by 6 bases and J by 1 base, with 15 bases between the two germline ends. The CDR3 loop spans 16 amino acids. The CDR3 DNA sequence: TGTGCCAGCAGTGGTGGAGGGGGCAAGAACACCGGGGAGCTGTTTTTT. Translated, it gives CASSGGGGKNTGELFF.

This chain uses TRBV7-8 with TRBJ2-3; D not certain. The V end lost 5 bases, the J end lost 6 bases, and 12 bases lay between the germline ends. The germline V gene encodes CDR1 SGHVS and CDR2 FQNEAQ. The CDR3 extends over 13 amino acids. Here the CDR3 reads CASSPDLFDTQYF. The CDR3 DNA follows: TGTGCCAGCAGCCCCGACCTGTTTGATACGCAGTATTTT.

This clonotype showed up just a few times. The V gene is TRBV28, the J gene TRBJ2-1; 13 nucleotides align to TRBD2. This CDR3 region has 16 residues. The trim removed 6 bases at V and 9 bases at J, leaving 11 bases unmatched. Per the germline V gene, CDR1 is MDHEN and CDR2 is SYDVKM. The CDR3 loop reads CASRLTRLAGGPEQFF. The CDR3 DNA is TGTGCCAGCAGACTAACCCGACTAGCGGGAGGCCCTGAGCAGTTCTTC.

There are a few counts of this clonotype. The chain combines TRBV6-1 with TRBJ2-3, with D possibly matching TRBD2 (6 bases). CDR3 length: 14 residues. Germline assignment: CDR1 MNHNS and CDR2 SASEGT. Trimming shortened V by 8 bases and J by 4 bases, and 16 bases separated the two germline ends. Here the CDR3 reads CASCSRGGSDTQYF. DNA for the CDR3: TGTGCCAGCTGCTCGCGCGGAGGGTCAGATACGCAGTATTTT.

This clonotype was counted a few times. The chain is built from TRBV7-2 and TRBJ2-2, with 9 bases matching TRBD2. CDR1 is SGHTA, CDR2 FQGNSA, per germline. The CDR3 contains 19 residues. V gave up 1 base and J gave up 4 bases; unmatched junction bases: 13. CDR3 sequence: CASSLEIAGATAGTGELFF. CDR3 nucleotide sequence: TGTGCCAGCAGCTTAGAGATAGCGGGGGCCACTGCGGGCACCGGGGAGCTGTTTTTT.

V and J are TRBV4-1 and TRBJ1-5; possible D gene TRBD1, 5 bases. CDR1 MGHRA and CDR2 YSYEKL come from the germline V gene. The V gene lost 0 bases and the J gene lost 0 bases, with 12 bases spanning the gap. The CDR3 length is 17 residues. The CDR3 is CASSQDLTAYSNQPQHF. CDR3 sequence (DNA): TGCGCCAGCAGCCAAGATTTGACAGCGTATAGCAATCAGCCCCAGCATTTT.